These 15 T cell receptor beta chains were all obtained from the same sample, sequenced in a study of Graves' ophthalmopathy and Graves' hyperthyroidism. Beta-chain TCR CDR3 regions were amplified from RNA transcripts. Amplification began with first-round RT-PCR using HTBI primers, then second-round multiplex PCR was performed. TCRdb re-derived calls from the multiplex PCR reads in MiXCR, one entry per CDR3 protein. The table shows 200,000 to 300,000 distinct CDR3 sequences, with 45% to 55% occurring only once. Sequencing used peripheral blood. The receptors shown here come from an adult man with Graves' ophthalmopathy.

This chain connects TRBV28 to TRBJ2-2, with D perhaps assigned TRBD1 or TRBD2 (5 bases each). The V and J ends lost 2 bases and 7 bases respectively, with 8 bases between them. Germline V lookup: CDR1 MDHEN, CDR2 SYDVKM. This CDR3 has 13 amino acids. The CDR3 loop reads CASSLRGGGELFF. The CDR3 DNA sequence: TGTGCCAGCAGTTTACGGGGCGGCGGGGAGCTGTTTTTT.

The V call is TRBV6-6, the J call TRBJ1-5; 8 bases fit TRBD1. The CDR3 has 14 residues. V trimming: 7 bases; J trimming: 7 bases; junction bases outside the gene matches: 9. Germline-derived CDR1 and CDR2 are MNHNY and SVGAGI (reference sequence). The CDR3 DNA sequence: TGTGCCAGCACCAACGGAGGACAGGGACAGCCCCAGCATTTT. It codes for CASTNGGQGQPQHF.

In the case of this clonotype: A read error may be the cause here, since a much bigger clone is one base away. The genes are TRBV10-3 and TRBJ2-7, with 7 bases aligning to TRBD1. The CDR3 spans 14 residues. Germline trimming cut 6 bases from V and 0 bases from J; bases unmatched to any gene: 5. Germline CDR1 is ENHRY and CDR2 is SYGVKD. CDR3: CAIRAGTVSYEQYF. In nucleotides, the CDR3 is TGTGCCATCAGGGCCGGGACAGTCTCCTACGAGCAGTACTTC.

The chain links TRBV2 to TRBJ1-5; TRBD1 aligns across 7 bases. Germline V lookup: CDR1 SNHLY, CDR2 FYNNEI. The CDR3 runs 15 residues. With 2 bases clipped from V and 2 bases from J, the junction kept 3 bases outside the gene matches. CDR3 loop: CASSERQGGNQPQHF. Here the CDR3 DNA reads TGTGCCAGCAGTGAAAGACAGGGCGGCAATCAGCCCCAGCATTTT.

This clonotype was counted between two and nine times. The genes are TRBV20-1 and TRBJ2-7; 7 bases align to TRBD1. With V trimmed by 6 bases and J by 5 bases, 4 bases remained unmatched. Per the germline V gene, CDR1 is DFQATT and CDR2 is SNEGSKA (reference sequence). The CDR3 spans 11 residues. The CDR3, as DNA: TGCAGTGCGTCGACAGGGAACGAGCAGTACTTC. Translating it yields CSASTGNEQYF.

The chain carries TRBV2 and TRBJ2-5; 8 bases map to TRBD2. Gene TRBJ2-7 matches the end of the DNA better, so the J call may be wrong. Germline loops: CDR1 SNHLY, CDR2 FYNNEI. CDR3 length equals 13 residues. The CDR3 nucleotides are TGTGCCAGCACCTCCTACAGCGGGAGCGAGCAGTACTTC. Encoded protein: CASTSYSGSEQYF.

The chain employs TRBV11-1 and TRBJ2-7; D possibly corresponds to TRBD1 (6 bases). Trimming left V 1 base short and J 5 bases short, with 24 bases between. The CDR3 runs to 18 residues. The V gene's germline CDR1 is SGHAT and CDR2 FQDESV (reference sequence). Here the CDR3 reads CASSLGQGIPGPHNEQYF. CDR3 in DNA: TGTGCCAGCAGCTTAGGCCAGGGGATTCCGGGACCCCATAACGAGCAGTACTTC.

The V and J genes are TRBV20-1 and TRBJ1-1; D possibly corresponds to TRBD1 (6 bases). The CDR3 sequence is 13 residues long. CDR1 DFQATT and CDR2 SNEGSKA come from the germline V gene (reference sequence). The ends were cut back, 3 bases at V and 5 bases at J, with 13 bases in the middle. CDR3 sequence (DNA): TGCAGTGCTAGGCGCGGGAGGGGGACTGAAGCTTTCTTT. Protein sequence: CSARRGRGTEAFF.

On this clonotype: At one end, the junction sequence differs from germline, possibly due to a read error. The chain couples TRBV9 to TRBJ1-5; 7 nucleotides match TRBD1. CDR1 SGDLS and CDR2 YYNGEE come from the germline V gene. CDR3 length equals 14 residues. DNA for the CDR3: TGTGCCCGCAGCGTTACAGGGGAGGATCAGCCCCAGCATTTT. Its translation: CARSVTGEDQPQHF.

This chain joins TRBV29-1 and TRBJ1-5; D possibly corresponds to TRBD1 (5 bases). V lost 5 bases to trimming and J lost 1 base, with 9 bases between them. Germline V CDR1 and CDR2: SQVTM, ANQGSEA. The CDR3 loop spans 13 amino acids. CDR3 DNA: TGCAGCGTTCGACAGACAAGCAATCAGCCCCAGCATTTT. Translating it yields CSVRQTSNQPQHF.

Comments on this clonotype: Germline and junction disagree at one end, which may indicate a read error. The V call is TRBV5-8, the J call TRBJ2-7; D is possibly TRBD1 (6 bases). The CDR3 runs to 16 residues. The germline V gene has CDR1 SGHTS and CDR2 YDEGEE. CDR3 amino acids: CASSRNDRSPTYEQYF. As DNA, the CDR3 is TGCGCCAGCAGCCGAAACGACAGGTCGCCAACCTACGAGCAGTACTTC.

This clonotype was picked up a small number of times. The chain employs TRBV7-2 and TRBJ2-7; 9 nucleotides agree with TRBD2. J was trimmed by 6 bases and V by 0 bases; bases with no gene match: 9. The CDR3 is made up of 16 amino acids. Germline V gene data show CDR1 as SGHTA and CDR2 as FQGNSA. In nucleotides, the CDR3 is TGTGCCAGCAGCTTAGCGCGGCGGCTAGCGGGAAGCGAGCAGTACTTC. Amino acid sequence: CASSLARRLAGSEQYF.

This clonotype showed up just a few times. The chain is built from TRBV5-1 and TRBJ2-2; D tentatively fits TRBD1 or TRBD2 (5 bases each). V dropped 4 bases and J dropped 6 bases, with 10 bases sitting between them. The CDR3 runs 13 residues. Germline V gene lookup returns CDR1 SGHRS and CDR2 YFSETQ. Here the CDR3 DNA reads TGCGCCAGCAGCATACGGGGCTCCGGGGAGCTGTTTTTT. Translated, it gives CASSIRGSGELFF.

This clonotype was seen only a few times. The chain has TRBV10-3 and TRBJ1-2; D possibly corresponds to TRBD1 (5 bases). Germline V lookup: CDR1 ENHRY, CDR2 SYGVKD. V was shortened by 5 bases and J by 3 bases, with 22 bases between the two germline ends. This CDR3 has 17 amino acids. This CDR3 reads CAISLLPAGRDDYGYTF. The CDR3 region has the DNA TGTGCCATCAGTCTCCTTCCGGCAGGGAGGGACGACTATGGCTACACCTTC.

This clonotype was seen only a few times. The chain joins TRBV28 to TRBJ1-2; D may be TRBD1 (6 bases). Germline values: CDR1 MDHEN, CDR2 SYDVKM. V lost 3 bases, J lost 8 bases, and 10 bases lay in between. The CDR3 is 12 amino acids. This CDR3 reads CASSLPGEGYTF. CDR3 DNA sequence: TGTGCCAGCAGTTTGCCAGGGGAGGGCTACACCTTC.